Described below is a single T cell receptor (beta chain) sequence and its context. Its antigen is unknown. Base quality data are lacking; no much larger clone is found one base away. The immunoSEQ Assay, a bias-controlled multiplex PCR, was used to amplify TCRbeta CDR3 regions from genomic DNA. The paper's data handling went like this. Nucleated cell counts per sample were estimated from amplification of reference gene primers within the assay. Sequence reads were collapsed and filtered to measure the absolute abundance of every unique TCRbeta CDR3 rearrangement. For each sample, productive Simpson clonality was calculated as the square root of Simpson's diversity index over productive rearrangements. TCRdb took this table from immuneACCESS and kept in-frame rearrangements with V and J called. Such tables lack part of the clones; where checked against another copy, unresolved V genes explain under half of the gap, and the rest is unexplained. V and J calls plus clone size are reproduced from that table; the DNA served to infer D and trimming. The sample data list 250,000 to 300,000 clones, and approximately 86% of these were observed just once. Together, the top ten hold around 13% of the sample.

At one collaborating source in Seattle, patients were enrolled during active infection and were followed longitudinally through the course of disease. Collaborating institutions collected whole blood in K2EDTA tubes following their own protocols. For TCRbeta analysis, collaborators shipped samples in one of three forms: frozen whole blood, isolated PBMCs, or DNA extracted from either of those sample types. This entry comes from a study of blood T cell repertoires in COVID-19 (TCRdb year 2020). General notes on the study: Collaborator samples came from the United States, Italy and Spain and covered acute and convalescent phases of COVID-19. The material from the prospective study consisted of cDNA or gDNA derived from T cells, B-cell-depleted T cells, or PBMCs. The dataset comprised deeply sampled blood TCRbeta repertoires from subjects exposed to, actively infected with, or recovered from COVID-19. The repertoires were released in a freely available public database intended as a resource for research on the immune response to SARS-CoV-2. Samples came from the ongoing ImmuneRACE study (first 160 participants) plus 1,254 subjects from 6 global collaborators. A de-identified subject ID, COVID-19 status, age in years and sex were almost always included in the sample metadata. Where HLA class I and class II types were available, the types were taken from metadata supplied by the sample provider, not from assay-based typing. The paper's findings and limits, for the study overall: The quantity of clinical and demographic metadata differed by source and by participant and was supplied without curation.

From its cysteine to its phenylalanine, the CDR3 spans 16 amino acids. Of the read, only the CDR3 DNA is kept; its 48 bases are in frame from base 1. CDR1 and CDR2, per the germline V gene, are KGHSH and LQKENI. V and J are trimmed by 8 bases and 6 bases, and the gene matches miss 15 bases of the junction. Sequenced input: peripheral blood. The rearranged segments are TRBV18 and TRBJ1-2, with TRBD1 matching 10 junction bases. The TCR originated in a woman in her 70s with COVID-19, enrolled during active disease. The CDR3 reads as follows: CASTETPPGTGDGYTF. In nucleotide form, the sequence is TGTGCCAGCACCGAGACCCCCCCCGGGACAGGGGATGGCTACACCTTC.